This T cell receptor (beta chain) was observed in a study of blood T cell repertoires in COVID-19. With V trimmed by 5 bases and J by 5 bases, 10 bases remained unmatched. The CDR3 spans 16 residues. Per the germline V gene, CDR1 is LNHDA and CDR2 is SQIVND (reference sequence). This clone was detected once. Libraries were prepared by immunoSEQ multiplex PCR; TCRdb keeps only in-frame clonotypes and omits some of them. The sample has roughly 54,000 clones; about 85% are singletons. The TCR comes from a man aged 50-60 years with acute or convalescent COVID-19. The V and J genes are TRBV19 and TRBJ2-5, with TRBD1 matching 11 bases. Sequences were obtained from peripheral blood. The CDR3, as DNA: TGTGCCAGTAGTGAGGGGGACAGGGGGGTTTGGGAGACCCAGTACTTC. It encodes CASSEGDRGVWETQYF.